The table lists the clone carrying this T cell receptor (beta chain) with a count of one. Naive CD8 cells comprised CD45RO-negative, CCR7-positively selected cells, excluding terminally differentiated effector memory CD45RA+ cells. Genomic DNA from each subset was divided evenly over several immunoSEQ plates. Profiling relied on immunoSEQ multiplex PCR, and the TCRdb table lists in-frame clones only, not all of them. The data hold about 1,800,000 clones, with less than 95% observed a single time. These data originate in a study of shared clonotypes between healthy human individuals. Study-level information: Plates per donor: three CD4 naive, three CD4 memory, two CD8 naive, one CD8 memory.

The CDR3 runs to 12 residues. Per the germline V gene, CDR1 is ENHRY and CDR2 is SYGVKD. The V gene lost 4 bases and the J gene lost 8 bases, with 12 bases spanning the gap. The chain couples TRBV10-3 to TRBJ2-7, with a weak D call TRBD1 (6 bases). This receptor was obtained from a young man in good health. The sample taken for sequencing was naive CD8+ T cells sorted from blood. CDR3 sequence (DNA): TGTGCCATCAGTGGACAGGAGTTTAAGCAGTACTTC. It codes for CAISGQEFKQYF.